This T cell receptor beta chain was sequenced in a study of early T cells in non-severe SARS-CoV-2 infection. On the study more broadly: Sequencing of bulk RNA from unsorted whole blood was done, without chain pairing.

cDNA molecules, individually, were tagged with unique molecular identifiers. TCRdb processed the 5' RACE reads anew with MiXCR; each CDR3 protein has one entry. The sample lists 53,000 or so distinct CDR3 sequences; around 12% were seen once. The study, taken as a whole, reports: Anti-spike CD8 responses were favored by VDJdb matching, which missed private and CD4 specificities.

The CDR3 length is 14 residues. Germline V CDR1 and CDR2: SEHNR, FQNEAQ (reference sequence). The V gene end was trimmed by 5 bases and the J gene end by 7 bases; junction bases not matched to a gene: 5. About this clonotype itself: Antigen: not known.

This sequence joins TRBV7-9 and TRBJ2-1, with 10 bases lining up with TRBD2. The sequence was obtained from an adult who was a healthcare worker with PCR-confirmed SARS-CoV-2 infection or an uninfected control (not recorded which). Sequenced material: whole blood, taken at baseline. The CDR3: CASSPTSGENEQFF. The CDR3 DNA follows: TGTGCCAGCAGCCCTACTAGCGGGGAAAATGAGCAGTTCTTC.